This T cell receptor beta chain was observed in a study of T cells in Graves' hyperthyroidism and ophthalmopathy. General observations from the study: Blood samples included most of the expanded thyroid clonotypes exceeding 0.001.

This clonotype has ten or more counts. Its cognate antigen is unknown. Regions amplified from RNA transcripts were the TCR beta CDR3 regions. The HTBI primer set drove a first-round RT-PCR of the TCR CDR3. One entry per CDR3 protein results from TCRdb running MiXCR on the multiplex PCR reads. Of about 58,000 distinct CDR3 sequences listed, less than 50% are singletons. Individuals with ophthalmopathy presented a Clinical Activity Score of at least 3, a NOSPECS grade of at least 4 and a duration under 3 months. The CDR3 length is 15 residues. The germline V and J ends were trimmed by 3 bases and 4 bases, with 15 bases remaining between them.

The receptor's source is a woman aged 25 to 39 with Graves' ophthalmopathy. The source material was blood. The rearrangement links TRBV12-3 or TRBV12-4 to TRBJ1-1; D remains ambiguous. Here the CDR3 DNA reads TGTGCCAGCAGTTTCGGTGGCAGTCCAAGCACTGAAGCTTTCTTT. Its translation is CASSFGGSPSTEAFF.